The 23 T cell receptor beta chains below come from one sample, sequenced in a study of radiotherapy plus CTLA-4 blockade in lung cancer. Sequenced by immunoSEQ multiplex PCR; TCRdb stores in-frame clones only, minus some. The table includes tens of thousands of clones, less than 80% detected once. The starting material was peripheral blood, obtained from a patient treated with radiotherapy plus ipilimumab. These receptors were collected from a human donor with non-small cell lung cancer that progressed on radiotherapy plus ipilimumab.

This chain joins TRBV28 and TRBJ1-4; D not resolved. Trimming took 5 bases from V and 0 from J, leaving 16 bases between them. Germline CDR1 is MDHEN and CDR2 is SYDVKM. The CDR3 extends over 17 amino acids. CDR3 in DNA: TGTGCCAGCAGTCTGGCGAGACGGGAGGCAACTAATGAAAAACTGTTTTTT. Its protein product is CASSLARREATNEKLFF.

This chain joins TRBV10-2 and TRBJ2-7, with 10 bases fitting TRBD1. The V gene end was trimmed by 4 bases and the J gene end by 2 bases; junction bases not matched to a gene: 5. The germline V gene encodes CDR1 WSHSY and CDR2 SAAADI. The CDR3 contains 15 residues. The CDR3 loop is CASSATGTGAYEQYF. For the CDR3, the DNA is TGCGCCAGCAGTGCGACCGGGACAGGGGCCTACGAGCAGTACTTC.

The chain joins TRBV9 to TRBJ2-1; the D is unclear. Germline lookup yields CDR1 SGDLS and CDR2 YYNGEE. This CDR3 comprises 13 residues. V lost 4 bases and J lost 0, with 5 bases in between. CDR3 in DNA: TGTGCCAGCAGCCCTAGCTCCTACAATGAGCAGTTCTTC. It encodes CASSPSSYNEQFF.

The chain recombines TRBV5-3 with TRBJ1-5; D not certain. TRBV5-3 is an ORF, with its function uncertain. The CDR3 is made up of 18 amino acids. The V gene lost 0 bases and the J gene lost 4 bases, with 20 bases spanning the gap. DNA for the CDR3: TGTGCCAGAAGCTTGGCCCGGAGGGCCCAACCCGTAAATCAGCCCCAGCATTTT. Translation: CARSLARRAQPVNQPQHF.

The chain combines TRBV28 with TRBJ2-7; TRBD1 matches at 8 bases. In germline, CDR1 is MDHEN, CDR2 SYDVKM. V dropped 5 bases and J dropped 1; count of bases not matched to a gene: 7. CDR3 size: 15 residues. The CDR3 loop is CASSVGTGRSYEQYF. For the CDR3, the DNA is TGTGCCAGCAGTGTCGGGACAGGCCGTTCCTACGAGCAGTACTTC.

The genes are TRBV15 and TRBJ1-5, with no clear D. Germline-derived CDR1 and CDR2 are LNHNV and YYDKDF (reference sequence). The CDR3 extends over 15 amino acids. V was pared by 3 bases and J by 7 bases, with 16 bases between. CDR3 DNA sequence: TGTGCCACCAGCAGGGAGGAGGGCAGAGGGCAGCCCCAGCATTTT. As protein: CATSREEGRGQPQHF.

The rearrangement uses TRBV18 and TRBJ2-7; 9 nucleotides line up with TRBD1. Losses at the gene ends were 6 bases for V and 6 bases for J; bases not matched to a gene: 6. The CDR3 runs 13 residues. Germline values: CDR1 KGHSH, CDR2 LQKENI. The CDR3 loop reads CASSRATGGEQYF. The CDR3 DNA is TGTGCCAGCTCCCGCGCGACAGGGGGCGAGCAGTACTTC. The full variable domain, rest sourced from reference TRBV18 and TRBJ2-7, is NAGVMQNPRHLVRRRGQEARLRCSPMKGHSHVYWYRQLPEEGLKFMVYLQKENIIDESGMPKERFSAEFPKEGPSILRIQQVVRGDSAAYFCASSRATGGEQYFGPGTRLTVT.

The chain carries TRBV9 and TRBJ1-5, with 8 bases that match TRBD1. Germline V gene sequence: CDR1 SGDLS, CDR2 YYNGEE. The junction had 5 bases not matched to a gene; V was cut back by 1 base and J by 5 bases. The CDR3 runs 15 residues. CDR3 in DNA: TGTGCCAGCAGCGTACATCCGACAGGGGATCAGCCCCAGCATTTT. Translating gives CASSVHPTGDQPQHF.

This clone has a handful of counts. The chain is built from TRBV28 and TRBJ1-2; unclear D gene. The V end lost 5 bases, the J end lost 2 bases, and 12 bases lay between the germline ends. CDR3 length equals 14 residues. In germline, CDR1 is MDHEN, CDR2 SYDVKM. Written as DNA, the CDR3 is TGTGCCAGCAGTACTTTCGTGGACAACTATGGCTACACCTTC. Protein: CASSTFVDNYGYTF.

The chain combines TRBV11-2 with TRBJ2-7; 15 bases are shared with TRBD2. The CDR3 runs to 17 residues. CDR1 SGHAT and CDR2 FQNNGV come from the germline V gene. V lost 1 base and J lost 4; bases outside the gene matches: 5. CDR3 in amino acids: CASSLAFGTSGRYEQYF. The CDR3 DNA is TGTGCCAGCAGCTTAGCGTTTGGGACTAGCGGGAGGTACGAGCAGTACTTC.

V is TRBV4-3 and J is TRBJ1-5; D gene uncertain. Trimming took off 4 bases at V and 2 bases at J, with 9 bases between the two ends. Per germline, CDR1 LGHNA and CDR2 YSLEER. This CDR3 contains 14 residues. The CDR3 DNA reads TGCGCCAGCAGCCTGGACTGGGGCAATCAGCCCCAGCATTTT. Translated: CASSLDWGNQPQHF.

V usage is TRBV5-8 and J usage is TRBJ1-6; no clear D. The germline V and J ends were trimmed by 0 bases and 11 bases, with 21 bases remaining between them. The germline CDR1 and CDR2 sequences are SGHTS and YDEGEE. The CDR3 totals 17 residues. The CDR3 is CASSLVASGHRNTPLHF. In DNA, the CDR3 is TGTGCCAGCAGCTTGGTCGCGTCCGGCCACCGAAATACACCCCTCCACTTT.

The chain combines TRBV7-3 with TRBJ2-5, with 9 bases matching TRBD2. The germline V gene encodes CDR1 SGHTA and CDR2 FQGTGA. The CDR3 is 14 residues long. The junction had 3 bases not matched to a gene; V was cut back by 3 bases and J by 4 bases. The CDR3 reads CASSLGGGAETQYF. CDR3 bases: TGTGCCAGCAGCTTGGGCGGGGGGGCAGAGACCCAGTACTTC.

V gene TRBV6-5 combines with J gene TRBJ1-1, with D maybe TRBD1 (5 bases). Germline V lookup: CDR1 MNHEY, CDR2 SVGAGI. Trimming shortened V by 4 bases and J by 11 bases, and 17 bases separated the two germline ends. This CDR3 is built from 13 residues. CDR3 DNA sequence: TGTGCCAGCAGTTCCCGACGGGGGTCTATGGCTTTCTTT. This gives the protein CASSSRRGSMAFF.

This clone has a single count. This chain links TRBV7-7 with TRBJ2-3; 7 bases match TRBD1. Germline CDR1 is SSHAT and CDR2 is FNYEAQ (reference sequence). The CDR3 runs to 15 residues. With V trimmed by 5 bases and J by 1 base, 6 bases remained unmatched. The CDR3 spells CASSAGTAGTDTQYF. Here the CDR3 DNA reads TGTGCCAGCAGCGCTGGGACAGCTGGCACAGATACGCAGTATTTT.

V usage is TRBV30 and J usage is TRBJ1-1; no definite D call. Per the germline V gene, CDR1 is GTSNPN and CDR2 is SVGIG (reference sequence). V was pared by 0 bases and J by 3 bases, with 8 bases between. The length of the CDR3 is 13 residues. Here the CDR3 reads CAWSVRGYTEAFF. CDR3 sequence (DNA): TGTGCCTGGAGTGTACGGGGTTACACTGAAGCTTTCTTT.

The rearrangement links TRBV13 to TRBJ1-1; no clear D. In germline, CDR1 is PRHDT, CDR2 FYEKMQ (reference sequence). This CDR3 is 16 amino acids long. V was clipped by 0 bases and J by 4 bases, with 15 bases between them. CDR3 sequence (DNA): TGTGCCAGCAGCTTAGGAGGGTCGGGGTGGGGCACTGAAGCTTTCTTT. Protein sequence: CASSLGGSGWGTEAFF.

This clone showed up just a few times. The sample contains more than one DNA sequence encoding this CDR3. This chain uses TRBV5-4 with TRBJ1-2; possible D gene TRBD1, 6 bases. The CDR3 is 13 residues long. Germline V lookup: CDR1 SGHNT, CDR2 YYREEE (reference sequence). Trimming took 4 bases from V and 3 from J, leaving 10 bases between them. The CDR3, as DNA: TGTGCCAGCAGCCCCGACAGGTACTATGGCTACACCTTC. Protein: CASSPDRYYGYTF.

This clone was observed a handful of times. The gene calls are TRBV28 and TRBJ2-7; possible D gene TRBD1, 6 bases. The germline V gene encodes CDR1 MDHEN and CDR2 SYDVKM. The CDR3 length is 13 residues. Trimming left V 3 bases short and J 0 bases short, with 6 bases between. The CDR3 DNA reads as TGTGCCAGCAGTTTGGACAGCTCCTACGAGCAGTACTTC. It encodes CASSLDSSYEQYF.

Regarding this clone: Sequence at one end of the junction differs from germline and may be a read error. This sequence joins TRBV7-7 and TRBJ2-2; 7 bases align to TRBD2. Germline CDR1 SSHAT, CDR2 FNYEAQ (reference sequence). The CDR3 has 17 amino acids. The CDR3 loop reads CASSLAPPGLNTGELFF. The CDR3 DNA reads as TGTGCTAGCAGCTTAGCACCTCCGGGACTAAATACCGGGGAGCTGTTTTTT.

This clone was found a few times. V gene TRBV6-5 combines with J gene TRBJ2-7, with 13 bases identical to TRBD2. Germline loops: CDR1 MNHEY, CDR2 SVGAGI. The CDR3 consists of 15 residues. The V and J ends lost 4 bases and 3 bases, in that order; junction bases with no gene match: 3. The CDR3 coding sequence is TGTGCCAGCAGTTCCCGGACTAGCGGGAGCTACGAGCAGTACTTC. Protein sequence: CASSSRTSGSYEQYF.

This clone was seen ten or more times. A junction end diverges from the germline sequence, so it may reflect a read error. In DNA, the CDR3 is TGTGCCAGCAGCTCCTTCAATGAGCAGTTCTTC. This gives the protein CASSSFNEQFF. The chain uses TRBV7-8 and TRBJ2-1, with unresolved D. CDR3 length: 11 residues. The germline CDR1 and CDR2 sequences are SGHVS and FQNEAQ.

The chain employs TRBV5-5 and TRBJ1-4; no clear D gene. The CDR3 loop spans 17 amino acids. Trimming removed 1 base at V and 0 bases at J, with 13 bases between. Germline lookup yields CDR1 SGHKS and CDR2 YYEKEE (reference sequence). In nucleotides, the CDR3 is TGTGCCAGCAGCTTGCAGTACATTTCCACAACTAATGAAAAACTGTTTTTT. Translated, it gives CASSLQYISTTNEKLFF.